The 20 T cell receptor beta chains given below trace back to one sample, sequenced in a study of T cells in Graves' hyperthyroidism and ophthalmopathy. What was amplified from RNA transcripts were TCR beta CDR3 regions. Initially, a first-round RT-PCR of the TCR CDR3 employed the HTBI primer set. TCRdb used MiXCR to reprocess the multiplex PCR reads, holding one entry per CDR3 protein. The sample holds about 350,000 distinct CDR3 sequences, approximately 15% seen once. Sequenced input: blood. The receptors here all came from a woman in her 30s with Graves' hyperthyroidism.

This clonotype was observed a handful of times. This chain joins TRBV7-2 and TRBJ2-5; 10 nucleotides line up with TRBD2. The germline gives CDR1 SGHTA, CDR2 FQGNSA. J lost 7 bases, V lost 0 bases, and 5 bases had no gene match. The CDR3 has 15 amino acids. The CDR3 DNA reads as TGTGCCAGCAGCTTAGCTCTAGCGGGAGATGGGACCCAGTACTTC. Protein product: CASSLALAGDGTQYF. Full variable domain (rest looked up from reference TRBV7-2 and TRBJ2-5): GAGVSQSPSNKVTEKGKDVELRCDPISGHTALYWYRQSLGQGLEFLIYFQGNSAPDKSGLPSDRFSAERTGGSVSTLTIQRTQQEDSAVYLCASSLALAGDGTQYFGPGTRLLVL.

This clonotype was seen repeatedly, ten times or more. In DNA, the CDR3 is TGTGCCAGCAGCCCCTCCCGGATCAGCCCAAGCACAGATACGCAGTATTTT. It specifies CASSPSRISPSTDTQYF. The chain carries TRBV7-8 and TRBJ2-3, with D unresolved. Trimming removed 5 bases from V and 0 bases from J, with 18 bases in between. This CDR3 spans 17 amino acids. Germline-derived CDR1 and CDR2 are SGHVS and FQNEAQ.

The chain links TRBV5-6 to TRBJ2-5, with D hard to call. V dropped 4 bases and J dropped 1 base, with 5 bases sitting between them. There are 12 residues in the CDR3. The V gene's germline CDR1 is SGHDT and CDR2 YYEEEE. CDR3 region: CASSTPQETQYF. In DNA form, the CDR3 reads TGTGCCAGCAGCACCCCCCAAGAGACCCAGTACTTC. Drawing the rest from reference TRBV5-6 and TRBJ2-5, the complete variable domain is DAGVTQSPTHLIKTRGQQVTLRCSPKSGHDTVSWYQQALGQGPQFIFQYYEEEERQRGNFPDRFSGHQFPNYSSELNVNALLLGDSALYLCASSTPQETQYFGPGTRLLVL.

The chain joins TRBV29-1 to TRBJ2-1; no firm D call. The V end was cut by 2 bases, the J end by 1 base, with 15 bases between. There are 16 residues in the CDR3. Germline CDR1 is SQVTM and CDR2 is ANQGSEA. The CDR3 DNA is TGCAGCGTTGAATTCGTAGTGGGTGGTTCCTACAATGAGCAGTTCTTC. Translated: CSVEFVVGGSYNEQFF.

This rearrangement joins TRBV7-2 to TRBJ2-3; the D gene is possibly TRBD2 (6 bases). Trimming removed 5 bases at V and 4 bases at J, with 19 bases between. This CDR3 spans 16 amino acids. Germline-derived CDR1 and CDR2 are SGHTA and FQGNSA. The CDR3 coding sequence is TGTGCCAGCAGCCGAAAATTAGGGCTAGCGCCAGATACGCAGTATTTT. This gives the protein CASSRKLGLAPDTQYF. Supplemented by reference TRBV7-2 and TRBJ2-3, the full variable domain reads GAGVSQSPSNKVTEKGKDVELRCDPISGHTALYWYRQSLGQGLEFLIYFQGNSAPDKSGLPSDRFSAERTGGSVSTLTIQRTQQEDSAVYLCASSRKLGLAPDTQYFGPGTRLTVL.

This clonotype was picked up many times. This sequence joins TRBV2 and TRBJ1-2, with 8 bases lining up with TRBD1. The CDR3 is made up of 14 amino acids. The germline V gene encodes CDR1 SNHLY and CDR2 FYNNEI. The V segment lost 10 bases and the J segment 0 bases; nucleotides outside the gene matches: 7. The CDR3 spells CATAGQAANYGYTF. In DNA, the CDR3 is TGTGCCACTGCGGGACAGGCTGCTAACTATGGCTACACCTTC.

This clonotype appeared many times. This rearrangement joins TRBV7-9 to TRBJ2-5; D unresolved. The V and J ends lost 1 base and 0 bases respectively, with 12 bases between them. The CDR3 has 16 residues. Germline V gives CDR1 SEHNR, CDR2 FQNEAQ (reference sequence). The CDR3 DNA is TGTGCCAGCAGCTTAGGCGTAGACCTTTACCAAGAGACCCAGTACTTC. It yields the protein CASSLGVDLYQETQYF.

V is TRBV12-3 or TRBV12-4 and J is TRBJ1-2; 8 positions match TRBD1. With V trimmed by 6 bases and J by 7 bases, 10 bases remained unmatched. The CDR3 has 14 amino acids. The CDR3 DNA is TGTGCCAGCAGCCCCGGGACAGGAGCGGTTGGCTACACCTTC. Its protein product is CASSPGTGAVGYTF.

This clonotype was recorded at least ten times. CDR3 sequence reads: CASSFGRDRANEQFF. In DNA form, the CDR3 reads TGTGCCAGCAGTTTTGGGAGGGACAGGGCAAATGAGCAGTTCTTC. The gene calls are TRBV27 and TRBJ2-1, with 9 bases that match TRBD1. Germline V CDR1 and CDR2: MNHEY, SMNVEV (reference sequence). After removal of 3 bases from V and 7 bases from J, the junction contained 7 bases not matched to a gene. The CDR3 spans 15 residues.

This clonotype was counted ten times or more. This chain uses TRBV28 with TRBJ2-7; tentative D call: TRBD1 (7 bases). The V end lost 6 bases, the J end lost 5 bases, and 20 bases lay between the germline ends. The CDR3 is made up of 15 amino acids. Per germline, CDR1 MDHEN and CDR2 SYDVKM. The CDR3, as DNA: TGTGCCAGCAGGCCATTCGGGGGCAGGGGGAACGAGCAGTACTTC. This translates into CASRPFGGRGNEQYF.

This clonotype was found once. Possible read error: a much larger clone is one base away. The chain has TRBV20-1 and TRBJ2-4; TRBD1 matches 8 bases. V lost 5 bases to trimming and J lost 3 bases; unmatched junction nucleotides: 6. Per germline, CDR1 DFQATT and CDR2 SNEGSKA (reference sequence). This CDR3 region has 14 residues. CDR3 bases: TGCAGTGCTTCCATTACAGGGGGCAAAAACATTCAGTACTTC. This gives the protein CSASITGGKNIQYF.

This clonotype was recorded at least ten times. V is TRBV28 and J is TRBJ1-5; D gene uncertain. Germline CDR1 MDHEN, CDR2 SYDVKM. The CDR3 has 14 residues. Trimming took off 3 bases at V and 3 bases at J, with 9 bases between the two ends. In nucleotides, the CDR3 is TGTGCCAGCAGTTTGGCCAGGTCCAATCAGCCCCAGCATTTT. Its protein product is CASSLARSNQPQHF.

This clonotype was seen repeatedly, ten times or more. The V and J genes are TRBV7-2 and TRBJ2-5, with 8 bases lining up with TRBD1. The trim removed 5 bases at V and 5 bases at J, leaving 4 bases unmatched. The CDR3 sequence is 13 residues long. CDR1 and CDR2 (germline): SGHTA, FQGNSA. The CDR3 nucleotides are TGTGCCAGCAGCAAGACAGGGGTGGAGACCCAGTACTTC. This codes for CASSKTGVETQYF.

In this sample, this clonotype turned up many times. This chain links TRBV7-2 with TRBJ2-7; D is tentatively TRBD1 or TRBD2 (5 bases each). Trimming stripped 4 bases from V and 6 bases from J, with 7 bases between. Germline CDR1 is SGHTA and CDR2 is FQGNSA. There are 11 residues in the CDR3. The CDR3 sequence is CASSSGPEQYF. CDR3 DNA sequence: TGTGCCAGCAGCTCGGGACCCGAGCAGTACTTC.

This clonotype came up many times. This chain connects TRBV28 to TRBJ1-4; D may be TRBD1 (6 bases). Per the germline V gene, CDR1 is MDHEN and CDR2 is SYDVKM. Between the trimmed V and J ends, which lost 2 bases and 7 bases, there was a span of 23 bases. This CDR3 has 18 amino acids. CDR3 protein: CASSLGRGSMGSGEKLFF. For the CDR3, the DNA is TGTGCCAGCAGTTTAGGAAGGGGGTCTATGGGCTCTGGTGAAAAACTGTTTTTT.

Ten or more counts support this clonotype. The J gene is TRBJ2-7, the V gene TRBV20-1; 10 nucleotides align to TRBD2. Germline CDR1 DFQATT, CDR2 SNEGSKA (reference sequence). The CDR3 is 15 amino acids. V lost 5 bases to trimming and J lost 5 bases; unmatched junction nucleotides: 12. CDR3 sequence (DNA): TGCAGTGCTCAGTTGACTAGCGGGCTTGGGGACGAGCAGTACTTC. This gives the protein CSAQLTSGLGDEQYF.

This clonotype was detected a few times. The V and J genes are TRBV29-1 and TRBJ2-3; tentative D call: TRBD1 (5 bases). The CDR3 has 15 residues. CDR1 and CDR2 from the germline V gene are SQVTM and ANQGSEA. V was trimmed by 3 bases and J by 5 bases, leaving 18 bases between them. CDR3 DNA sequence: TGCAGCGTTGAGGGGCTAGTTTCCCCAGGAGATACGCAGTATTTT. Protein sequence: CSVEGLVSPGDTQYF.

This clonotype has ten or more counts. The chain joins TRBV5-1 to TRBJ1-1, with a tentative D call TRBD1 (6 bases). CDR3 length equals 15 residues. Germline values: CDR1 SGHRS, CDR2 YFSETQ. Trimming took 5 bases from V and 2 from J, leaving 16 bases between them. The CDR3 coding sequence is TGCGCCAGCAGGTCAAACCGGGACACAAACACTGAAGCTTTCTTT. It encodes CASRSNRDTNTEAFF.

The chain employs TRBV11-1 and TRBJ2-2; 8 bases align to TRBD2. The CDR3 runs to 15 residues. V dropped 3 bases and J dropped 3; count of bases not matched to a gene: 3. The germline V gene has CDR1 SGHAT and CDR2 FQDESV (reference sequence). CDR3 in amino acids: CASSFQLADTGELFF. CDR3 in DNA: TGTGCCAGCAGCTTCCAACTAGCGGACACCGGGGAGCTGTTTTTT.

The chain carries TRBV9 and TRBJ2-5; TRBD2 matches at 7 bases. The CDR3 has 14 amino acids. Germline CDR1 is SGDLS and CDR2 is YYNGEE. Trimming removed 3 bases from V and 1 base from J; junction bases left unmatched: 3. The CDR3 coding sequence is TGTGCCAGCAGCGGGACTAGTGGCCAAGAGACCCAGTACTTC. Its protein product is CASSGTSGQETQYF.